This is a list of T cell receptor beta chains from one sample in a study of T-cell reconstitution after alpha-beta-depleted transplantation in children. TCRdb processed the PCR reads anew with MiXCR; each CDR3 protein has one entry. The table has around 110,000 distinct CDR3 sequences, approximately 10% seen once. The input for sequencing was PBMCs, taken before TCRalphabeta/CD19-depleted stem cell transplant. These receptors all stem from a boy aged 2 to 10 with acute lymphoblastic leukemia, due to receive a stem cell transplant. CDR3s include the opening cysteine and the closing phenylalanine or tryptophan. The D gene is left open where the match is weak. Clone size is shown for a subset of rows, as once, few, many or a class of expanded clone.

>TRBD1|TRBJ1-1|TRBV18|NA
TGTGCCAGCTCACCGGACAGGGGAAGAGCGGGCACTGAAGCTTTCTTT
CASSPDRGRAGTEAFF
>TRBD1|TRBJ1-2|TRBV7-3|many
TGTGCCAGCAGCTTAAGTGGGGTGGACAGGACCTTC
CASSLSGVDRTF
>NA|TRBJ2-7|TRBV20-1|many
TGCAGTGCTCGCGGACAGTACCATGGTTACGAGCAGTACTTC
CSARGQYHGYEQYF
>NA|TRBJ2-7|TRBV10-3|NA
TGTGCCATCAGTGAGTCCGAGGAAACCTACGAGCAGTACTTC
CAISESEETYEQYF
>NA|TRBJ2-1|TRBV19|NA
TGTGCCTCTTCTAAAGACGGGGCCACCGTCCTTCTCTACAATGAGCAGTTCTTC
CASSKDGATVLLYNEQFF
>TRBD2|TRBJ2-1|TRBV5-5|NA
TGTGCCAGCCAGGTCAGCGGGGCTTACAGGGAGCAGTTCTTC
CASQVSGAYREQFF
>TRBD2|TRBJ2-1|TRBV30|few
TGTGCCTGGATTGGTGGGGGGGCTAGCGGGCGTTCCTACAATGAGCAGTTCTTC
CAWIGGGASGRSYNEQFF
>NA|TRBJ2-5|TRBV10-3|NA
TGTGCCATCAGTGAACGTATGGTAGTTGGGTTCCAAGAGACCCAGTACTTC
CAISERMVVGFQETQYF
>NA|TRBJ2-5|TRBV3-1|NA
TGTGCCAGCAGCCACTCGGACAGCGTTAGAGAGACCCAGTACTTC
CASSHSDSVRETQYF
>NA|TRBJ2-3|TRBV7-2|NA
TGTGCCAGCAGCTTAGGGTCGGGGGCGAGGACAGATACGCAGTATTTT
CASSLGSGARTDTQYF
>TRBD1|TRBJ2-4|TRBV5-6|few
TGTGCCAGCAGCTTGATACAGGGGAAGCGAAACATTCAGTACTTC
CASSLIQGKRNIQYF
>TRBD2|TRBJ2-3|TRBV7-2|many
TGTGCCAGCAGCTTAGGCAGGACTAGCGGGCCCACAGATACGCAGTATTTT
CASSLGRTSGPTDTQYF
>NA|TRBJ2-7|TRBV2|NA
TGTGCCAGCAGTGGTCGGACTAAAGGGGTTCCGTACTTC
CASSGRTKGVPYF
>NA|TRBJ2-1|TRBV5-1|few
TGCGCCAGCAGCTTGGGGGGCTTCGCCTACAATGAGCAGTTCTTC
CASSLGGFAYNEQFF
>TRBD2|TRBJ2-1|TRBV5-1|few
TGCGCCAGCAGCTTGGGAATCCTGACTAGCGGCGATTACAATGAGCAGTTCTTC
CASSLGILTSGDYNEQFF
>NA|TRBJ2-3|TRBV6-1|many
TGTGCCAGCAGGCGACTACCGCCCACAGATACGCAGTATTTT
CASRRLPPTDTQYF
>NA|TRBJ2-2|TRBV6-1|few
TGTGCCAGCAGTGCATTGAGCGGAGCTATGACCGGGGAGCTGTTTTTT
CASSALSGAMTGELFF
>NA|TRBJ2-7|TRBV7-9|NA
TGTGCCAGCAGCTCGAAGGGGGCAGGGGGGTCCTACGAGCAGTACTTC
CASSSKGAGGSYEQYF
>TRBD1|TRBJ2-3|TRBV24-1|NA
TGTGCCACCAGTGACCGGGACAGGGGCACAGATACGCAGTATTTT
CATSDRDRGTDTQYF
>NA|TRBJ2-1|TRBV5-5|many
TGTGCCAGCAGCTTGATTGGAGTGAATGAGCAGTTCTTC
CASSLIGVNEQFF
>NA|TRBJ2-3|TRBV30|few
TGTGCCTGGAGTAGACGTTCAGATACGCAGTATTTT
CAWSRRSDTQYF
>TRBD2|TRBJ2-2|TRBV28|NA
TGTGCCAGCAGTTTATGGTCTAGCGGGAGCGCCGGGGAGCTGTTTTTT
CASSLWSSGSAGELFF
>TRBD1|TRBJ2-4|TRBV24-1|many
TGTGCCACCAGTGACGGACAGGGGGGAGCCAAAAACATTCAGTACTTC
CATSDGQGGAKNIQYF
>NA|TRBJ2-5|TRBV5-1|NA
TGCGCCAGCAGCCCAGGGGACCCGGCGGGCGAGACCCAGTACTTC
CASSPGDPAGETQYF
>NA|TRBJ1-6|TRBV12-3/TRBV12-4|NA
TGTGCCAGCAGTCCCCGGGATACGAATTCACCCCTCCACTTT
CASSPRDTNSPLHF
>NA|TRBJ2-3|TRBV7-9|few
TGTGCCAGCAGCATCGGGACCAAGCGCACAGATACGCAGTATTTT
CASSIGTKRTDTQYF
>TRBD1|TRBJ2-7|TRBV12-3/TRBV12-4|many
TGTGCCAGCAGCAGACAGGGGGCCGGCGAGCAGTACTTC
CASSRQGAGEQYF
>TRBD1|TRBJ1-1|TRBV29-1|NA
TGCAGCGCCGGGGGCCAGGGGGGACCTGAAGCTTTCTTT
CSAGGQGGPEAFF
>NA|TRBJ1-4|TRBV5-1|few
TGCGCCAGCAGCCCGGGACACCCCGAAAAACTGTTTTTT
CASSPGHPEKLFF
>NA|TRBJ1-2|TRBV10-2|few
TGCGCCAGCAGTGCCCAGCTCTCTAACTATGGCTACACCTTC
CASSAQLSNYGYTF
>NA|TRBJ2-5|TRBV7-3|few
TGTGCCAGCAGCCCCTCGGGCAAACAAGAGACCCAGTACTTC
CASSPSGKQETQYF
>NA|TRBJ2-3|TRBV7-2|many
TGTGCCAGCAGCAAGGGTGGCACAGATACGCAGTATTTT
CASSKGGTDTQYF
>TRBD2|TRBJ2-7|TRBV20-1|NA
TGCAGTGCTAAAGCGGGAGGGGACTACGAGCAGTACTTC
CSAKAGGDYEQYF
>NA|TRBJ2-5|TRBV27|once
TGTGCCAGCAGTTTTTCGGGTACCTCGGAGACCCAGTACTTC
CASSFSGTSETQYF
>NA|TRBJ1-3|TRBV7-6|NA
TGTGCCAGCAGCTTAGAGCCTGCAGGGCCGAACACCATATATTTT
CASSLEPAGPNTIYF
>TRBD1|TRBJ2-7|TRBV5-1|NA
TGCGCCAGCAGTTTCCGGGACAGGGCACTCGAGCAGTACTTC
CASSFRDRALEQYF
>NA|TRBJ2-7|TRBV20-1|many
TGCAGTGCGAGAGTTATTGTTTACGACGAGCAGTACTTC
CSARVIVYDEQYF
>TRBD1|TRBJ2-7|TRBV3-1|NA
TGTGCCAGCAGCCAAGTTGGCAGGGGGCTCGACTTC
CASSQVGRGLDF
>TRBD1|TRBJ1-6|TRBV5-1|few
TGCGCCAGCAGCTCGATGACAGGGGGGAGTTCACCCCTCCACTTT
CASSSMTGGSSPLHF
>NA|TRBJ1-5|TRBV12-3/TRBV12-4|many
TGTGCCAGCAGTTTATATAGCCGGGCCCATCAGCCCCAGCATTTT
CASSLYSRAHQPQHF
>NA|TRBJ2-1|TRBV9|NA
TGTGCCAGCAGCGTAGGTCCAGGGGACAATGAGCAGTTCTTC
CASSVGPGDNEQFF
>NA|TRBJ1-1|TRBV5-1|few
TGCGCCAGCAGCCCGTCGGGACAAAACACTGAAGCTTTCTTT
CASSPSGQNTEAFF
>TRBD1|TRBJ2-3|TRBV5-1|many
TGCGCCAGCAGCTGGACAGGGACTTCGGCAGATACGCAGTATTTT
CASSWTGTSADTQYF
>TRBD2|TRBJ2-1|TRBV5-1|many
TGCGCCAGCAGCTTGGGTTTGGCGGGAGCCTACAATGAGCAGTTCTTC
CASSLGLAGAYNEQFF